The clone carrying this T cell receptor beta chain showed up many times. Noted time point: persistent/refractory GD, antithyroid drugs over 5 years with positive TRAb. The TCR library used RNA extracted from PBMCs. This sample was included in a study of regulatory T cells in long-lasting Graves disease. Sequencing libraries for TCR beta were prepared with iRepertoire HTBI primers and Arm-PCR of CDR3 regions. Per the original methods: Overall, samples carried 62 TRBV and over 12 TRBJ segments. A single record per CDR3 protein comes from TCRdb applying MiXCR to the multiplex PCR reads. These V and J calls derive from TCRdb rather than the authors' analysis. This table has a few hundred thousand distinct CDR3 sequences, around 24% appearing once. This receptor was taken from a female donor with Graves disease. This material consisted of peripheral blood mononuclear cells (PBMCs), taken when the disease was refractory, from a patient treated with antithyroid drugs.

CDR3 nucleotide sequence: TGTGCCAGCAGTAAGGCAGGGAGCACTTACGAGCAGTACTTC. It encodes CASSKAGSTYEQYF. The gene calls are TRBV6-1 and TRBJ2-7; D is possibly TRBD1 or TRBD2 (5 bases each). The V and J ends lost 5 bases and 4 bases respectively, with 15 bases between them. The germline V gene encodes CDR1 MNHNS and CDR2 SASEGT. The CDR3 has 14 residues.